This paragraph reports one T cell receptor (beta chain). All the people who gave samples were healthy bone marrow donors. Sampled while nominally healthy, donors likely had unrecorded immune exposures. A multiplex PCR was run with 60 Vbeta primers and 13 Jbeta primers. The table came from immunoSEQ multiplex PCR; TCRdb's copy has only in-frame clones and leaves some out. The data hold 140,000 or so clones, with about 80% observed a single time. This sample is drawn from a study of cytomegalovirus exposure and HLA in healthy donors. Study-level information: Earlier findings included some 120 million unique TCR beta sequences obtained from about 180 million T cells.

Germline CDR1 and CDR2: SGHRS and YFSETQ. The CDR3 spans 15 residues. The V gene end was trimmed by 7 bases and the J gene end by 2 bases; junction bases not matched to a gene: 9. The specimen was PBMCs. This rearrangement joins TRBV5-1 to TRBJ2-7; 10 nucleotides match TRBD2. This clonotype originated in a woman aged 55-69 years in good health and CMV-seropositive. CDR3: CASSQAGGPTYEQYF. The CDR3 nucleotides are TGCGCCAGCTCCCAAGCGGGAGGGCCCACCTACGAGCAGTACTTC.